This TCR beta chain was profiled in a study of beta chain features in type 1 diabetes. Study-wide results and caveats: PCR might favor shorter templates, but any such skew would affect patients and controls equally. The study found that naive, central memory and Treg TCRB repertoires appeared more similar in patients than in healthy donors.

What was sequenced were expressed TCRB transcripts, since all of the isolated RNA had been reverse transcribed. Only in-frame clones appear in the TCRdb table, and some are missing; sequencing was by immunoSEQ multiplex PCR. The data contain about 290,000 clones, about 7.8% of them singletons. Note on this clone: The antigen is unknown.

The source is a woman aged 18-29 years in good health. Sequencing input: central memory CD4+ T cells from blood.

Here the CDR3 DNA reads TGTGCCAGCAGGAGGGCAGCCGCGAACACCGGGGAGCTGTTTTTT. Its translation is CASRRAAANTGELFF. The chain recombines TRBV27 with TRBJ2-2, with D possibly matching TRBD2 (5 bases). Deletions cut 6 bases from V and 0 bases from J, with 11 bases between. The length of the CDR3 is 15 residues. CDR1 and CDR2 (germline): MNHEY, SMNVEV (reference sequence).